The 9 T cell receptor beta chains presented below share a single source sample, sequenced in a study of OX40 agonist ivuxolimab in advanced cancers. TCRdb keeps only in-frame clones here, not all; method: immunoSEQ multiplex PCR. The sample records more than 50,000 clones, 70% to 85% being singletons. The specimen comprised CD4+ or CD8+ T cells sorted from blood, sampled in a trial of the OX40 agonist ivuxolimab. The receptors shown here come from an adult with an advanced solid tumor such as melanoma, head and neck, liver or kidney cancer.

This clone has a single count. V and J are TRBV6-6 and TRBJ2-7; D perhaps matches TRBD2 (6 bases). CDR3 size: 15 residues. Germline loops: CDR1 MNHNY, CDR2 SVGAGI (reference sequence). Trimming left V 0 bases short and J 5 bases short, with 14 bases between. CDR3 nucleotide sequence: TGTGCCAGCAGTTACTCGAATACGGGAGTGGACGAGCAGTACTTC. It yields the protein CASSYSNTGVDEQYF.

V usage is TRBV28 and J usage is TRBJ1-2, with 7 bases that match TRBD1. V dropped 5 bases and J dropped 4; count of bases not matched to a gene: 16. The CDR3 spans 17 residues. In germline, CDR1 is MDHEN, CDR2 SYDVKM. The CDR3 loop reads CASSTRQGLQFGYGYTF. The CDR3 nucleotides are TGTGCCAGCAGTACCCGACAGGGTTTACAGTTTGGCTATGGCTACACCTTC.

The CDR3 is CAGWDRINEKLFF. The CDR3 DNA reads TGTGCCGGATGGGACAGGATAAATGAAAAACTGTTTTTT. The V gene is TRBV19, the J gene TRBJ1-4; TRBD1 aligns across 8 bases. Germline loops: CDR1 LNHDA, CDR2 SQIVND (reference sequence). With 11 bases clipped from V and 5 bases from J, the junction kept 7 bases outside the gene matches. This CDR3 spans 13 amino acids.

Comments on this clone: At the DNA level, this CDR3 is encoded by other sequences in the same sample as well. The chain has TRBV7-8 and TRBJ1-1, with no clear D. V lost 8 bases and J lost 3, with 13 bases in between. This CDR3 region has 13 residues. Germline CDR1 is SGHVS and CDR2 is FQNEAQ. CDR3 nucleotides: TGTGCCAGCTATCGGCTCGCGGACACTGAAGCTTTCTTT. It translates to CASYRLADTEAFF.

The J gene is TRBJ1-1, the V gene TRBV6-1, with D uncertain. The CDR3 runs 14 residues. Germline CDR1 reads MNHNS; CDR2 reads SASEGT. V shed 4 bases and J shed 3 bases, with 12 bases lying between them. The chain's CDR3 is CASSGPPGDTEAFF. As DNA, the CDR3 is TGTGCCAGCAGTGGCCCCCCTGGGGACACTGAAGCTTTCTTT.

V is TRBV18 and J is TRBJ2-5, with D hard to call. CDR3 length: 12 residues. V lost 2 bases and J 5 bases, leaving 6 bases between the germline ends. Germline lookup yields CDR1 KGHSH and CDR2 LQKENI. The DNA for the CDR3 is TGTGCCAGCTCACCATCGGTGGAGACCCAGTACTTC. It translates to CASSPSVETQYF.

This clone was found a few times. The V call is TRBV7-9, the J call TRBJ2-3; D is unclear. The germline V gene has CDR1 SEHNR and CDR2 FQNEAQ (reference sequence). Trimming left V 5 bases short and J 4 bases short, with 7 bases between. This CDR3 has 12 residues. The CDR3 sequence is CASSPLSDTQYF. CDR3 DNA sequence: TGTGCCAGCAGCCCCCTCTCAGATACGCAGTATTTT.

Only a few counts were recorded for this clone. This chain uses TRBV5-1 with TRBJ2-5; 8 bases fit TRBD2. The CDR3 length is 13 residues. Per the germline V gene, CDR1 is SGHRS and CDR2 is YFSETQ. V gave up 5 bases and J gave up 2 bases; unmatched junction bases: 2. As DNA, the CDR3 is TGCGCCAGCAGATCTAGCGGGCAAGAGACCCAGTACTTC. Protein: CASRSSGQETQYF.

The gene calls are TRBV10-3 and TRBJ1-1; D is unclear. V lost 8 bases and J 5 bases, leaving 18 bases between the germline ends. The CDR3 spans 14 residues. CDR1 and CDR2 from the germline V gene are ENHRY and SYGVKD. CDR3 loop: CAIAGRDGGTEAFF. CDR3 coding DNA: TGTGCCATCGCAGGACGAGATGGCGGTACTGAAGCTTTCTTT.